This T cell receptor (beta chain) appears in the sequencing data of a study of cytomegalovirus exposure and HLA in healthy donors. Overall study: Drawn from HLA-typed donors, about 82 million unique TCRs were held in an early data release.

About this clone: Its antigen remains unknown.

PCR involved 60 Vbeta and 13 Jbeta primers. Only in-frame clones appear in the TCRdb table, and some are missing; sequencing was by immunoSEQ multiplex PCR. This sample has about 120,000 clones; approximately 75% occur once, and the top ten carry around 3%. This CDR3 has 19 residues. Germline V gene lookup returns CDR1 MDHEN and CDR2 SYDVKM. Trimming took off 6 bases at V and 2 bases at J, with 26 bases between the two ends. General study findings and limits: In an earlier analysis, productive rearrangement rates for most beta V segments clustered near 87% or 30%.

The sequenced sample was PBMCs. The chain uses TRBV28 and TRBJ2-1, with D maybe TRBD1 (6 bases). This receptor was identified in a woman aged 50 to 60 in good health and CMV-seronegative. CDR3 residues: CASSSQGSQSGRPYNEQFF. In DNA form, the CDR3 reads TGTGCCAGCAGCTCACAGGGTTCTCAGAGCGGCCGGCCCTACAATGAGCAGTTCTTC.